This note documents a single TCR beta chain sequence. Trimming took 5 bases from V and 5 from J; bases not matched to a gene: 4. CDR3 length equals 15 residues. CDR1 is MNHEY, CDR2 SVGEGT, per germline. The sample belongs to a study of molecular identifiers for immune sequencing clone quantification. TCRdb itself ran the PCR reads through MiXCR, one entry per CDR3 protein. The repertoire holds some 650,000 distinct CDR3 sequences, about 20% seen once, with 0.85% to 0.9% in the top ten. Source material for naive CD8 libraries was about 19,000 to 1,100,000 sorted cells, with 10%, 30% or 50% RNA. Based on a CD8+CD4-CCR7+CD45RA+ profile, naive CD8 T cells were sorted.

The receptor was derived from a human donor in good health. Some libraries in this study had Jurkat cell RNA spiked in. The rearrangement uses TRBV6-2 or TRBV6-3 and TRBJ2-2; 11 bases line up with TRBD2. Sequencing input: naive CD8+ T cells from blood, with Jurkat cell RNA spiked in. This sample's subset: FACS-sorted CD8+CD4-CCR7+CD45RA+ naive T cells. The CDR3 coding sequence is TGTGCCAGCAGTCACCTAGCGGGAGGAACCGGGGAGCTGTTTTTT. Translating gives CASSHLAGGTGELFF.